This entry describes one T cell receptor beta chain. Its antigen remains unidentified. This record comes from a study of cytomegalovirus exposure and HLA in healthy donors. With 60 Vbeta and 13 Jbeta primers, the PCR was carried out. The assay was immunoSEQ multiplex PCR, and TCRdb's table has in-frame clones only and misses some. This sample has about 70,000 clones, with about nine tenths found just once. General study points: Across all donors, roughly uniform sequencing depth was an assumption of the presence/absence analyses.

Input material: PBMCs. The receptor comes from a woman in her twenties or thirties in good health and CMV-seronegative.

DNA for the CDR3: TGTGCCAGCAGCCAAGAAAGCGGGATAGGGACCACAGATACGCAGTATTTT. Its protein is CASSQESGIGTTDTQYF. This chain uses TRBV4-2 with TRBJ2-3, with 7 bases that match TRBD2. The CDR3 spans 17 residues. The V gene end was trimmed by 0 bases and the J gene end by 2 bases; junction bases not matched to a gene: 8. In germline, CDR1 is LGHNA, CDR2 YNFKEQ.